This T cell receptor beta chain appears in the sequencing data of a study of T cell responses to AZD1222 COVID-19 vaccine. The data were produced by immunoSEQ multiplex PCR, yet TCRdb's version contains in-frame clones alone and is incomplete. The repertoire has some 140,000 clones, approximately 92% of them found once; the top ten carry approximately 6.8%. With respect to this clone: The antigen remains unidentified.

General study points: Variant regions that are unmutated are reportedly the target of nearly half of spike-specific TCRs. Repertoire sampling happened only post peak T cell response. Spike-specific TCR repertoires showed rising breadth and depth after two AZD1222 doses.

This CDR3 has 14 amino acids. Germline V gene lookup returns CDR1 MGHRA and CDR2 YSYEKL. V was trimmed by 1 base and J by 11 bases, leaving 17 bases between them. The chain joins TRBV4-1 to TRBJ1-1, with D possibly matching TRBD1 (5 bases). The sequence derives from an adult who received the AZD1222 COVID-19 vaccine. Sequenced material: peripheral blood, taken 28 days after the second AZD1222 dose. The CDR3 DNA follows: TGCGCCAGCAGCCAAGTGGGGTTGAGGGGCGCGGCTTTCTTT. This encodes CASSQVGLRGAAFF.